The TCR beta chain described here comes from a study of T cells in Graves' hyperthyroidism and ophthalmopathy. Whole-study results and caveats: A 13 V-J signature model discriminated ophthalmopathy versus stable hyperthyroidism. Most clonotypes expanded in thyroid above 0.001 were likewise present in blood.

This clonotype was seen at least ten times. The antigen remains undetermined. Amplified regions were TCR beta CDR3 sequences from RNA transcripts. During a first-round RT-PCR of the TCR CDR3, the HTBI primer set was used. TCRdb fed the multiplex PCR reads into MiXCR, producing one record per CDR3 protein. The sample includes about 640,000 distinct CDR3 sequences, 20% of them seen just once. This CDR3 has 15 residues. CDR1 and CDR2 from the germline V gene are SGHAT and FQNNGV. V lost 0 bases and J 7 bases, leaving 13 bases between the germline ends. Ophthalmopathy cases scored 3 or more on the Clinical Activity Score and 4 or more on NOSPECS grade, with duration below 3 months. Uncontrolled infection, other autoimmune disease, pregnancy or lactation barred patients from enrollment.

The chain carries TRBV11-2 and TRBJ1-5; a possible D gene is TRBD1 (5 bases). This TCR derives from a man in his thirties or forties with Graves' ophthalmopathy. The sequencing sample was made of blood. The CDR3 spells CASSLEGGTGQPQHF. The CDR3, as DNA: TGTGCCAGCAGCTTAGAGGGGGGTACAGGCCAGCCCCAGCATTTT.